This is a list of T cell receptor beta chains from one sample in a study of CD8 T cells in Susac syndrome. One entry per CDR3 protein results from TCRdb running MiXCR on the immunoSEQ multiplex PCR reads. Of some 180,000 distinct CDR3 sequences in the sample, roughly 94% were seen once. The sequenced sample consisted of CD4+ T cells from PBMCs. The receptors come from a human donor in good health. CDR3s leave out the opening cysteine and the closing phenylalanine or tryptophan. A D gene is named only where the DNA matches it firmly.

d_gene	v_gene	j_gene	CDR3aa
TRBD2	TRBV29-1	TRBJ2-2	SVVAGPHTGELF
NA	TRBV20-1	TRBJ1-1	SATVTGTREAF
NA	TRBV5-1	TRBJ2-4	ASSPGIWNIQY
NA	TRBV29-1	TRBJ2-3	SAGDTQY
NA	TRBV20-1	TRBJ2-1	SGNIGGSNEQF
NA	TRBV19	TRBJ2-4	ATLKTGQNIQY
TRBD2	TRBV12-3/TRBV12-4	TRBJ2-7	ASRPSLAGNYEQY
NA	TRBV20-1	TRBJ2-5	SARTAQETQY
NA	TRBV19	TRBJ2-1	ASSRQDGNEQF
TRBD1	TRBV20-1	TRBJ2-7	SAPGTGVSYEQY
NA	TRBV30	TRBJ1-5	AWSVPGPSNQPQH
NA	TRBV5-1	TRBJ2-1	ASSLETSSYNEQF
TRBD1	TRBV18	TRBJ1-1	ASSPTGDTEAF
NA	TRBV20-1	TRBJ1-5	SASRRGQPQH
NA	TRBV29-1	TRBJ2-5	SVLRQETQY
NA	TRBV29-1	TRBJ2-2	SVGWMTGELF
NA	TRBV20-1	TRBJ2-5	SAGGRGGDQETQY
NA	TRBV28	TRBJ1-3	ASRPPGDTIY
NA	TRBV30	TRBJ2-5	AWYGTAPF
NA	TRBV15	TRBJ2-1	ATSRDLVREQF
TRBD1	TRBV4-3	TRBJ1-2	ASSQADRAGGYT
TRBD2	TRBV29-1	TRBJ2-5	SVMTSGQETQY
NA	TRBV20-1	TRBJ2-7	SATDSSSYEQY
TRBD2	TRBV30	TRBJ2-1	AWSTGLAGVNEQF
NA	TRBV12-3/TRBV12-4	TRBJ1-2	ASSGGSYGYT
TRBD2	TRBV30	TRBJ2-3	AWRLAGGSDTQY
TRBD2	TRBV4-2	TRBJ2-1	ASSQGVSGGIHEQF
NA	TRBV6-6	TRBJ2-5	ASSAGIETQY
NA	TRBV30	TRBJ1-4	AWSGEEKLF
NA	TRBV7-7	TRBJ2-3	ASSLGLAEGTDTQY
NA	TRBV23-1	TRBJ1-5	ASSQSRGRVGQPQH
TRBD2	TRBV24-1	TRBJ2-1	ATSDSWTSPYNEQF
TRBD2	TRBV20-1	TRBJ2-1	SAIFGRANEQF
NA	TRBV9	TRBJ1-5	ASSAMRCNQPQH
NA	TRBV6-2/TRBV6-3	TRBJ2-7	ASLRGSEQY
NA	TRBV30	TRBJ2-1	ASRTNNEQF
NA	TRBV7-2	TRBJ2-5	ASSLAGQKQETQY
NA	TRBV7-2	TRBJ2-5	ASSLAGWEETQY
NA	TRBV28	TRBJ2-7	ASSPLALPYEQY
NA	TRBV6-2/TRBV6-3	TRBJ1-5	ASRSGGGGNQPQH
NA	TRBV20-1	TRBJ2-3	TWGTDTQY
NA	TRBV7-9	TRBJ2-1	ASSLASGRRHEQF
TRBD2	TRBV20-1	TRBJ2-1	SARARGSGRDSYNEQF
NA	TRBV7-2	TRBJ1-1	ASSLLTTNTEAF
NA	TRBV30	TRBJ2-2	AWSYGHTGELF
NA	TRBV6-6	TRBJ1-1	ASSYSLGGTEAF
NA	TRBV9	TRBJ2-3	ASSVSGSSLDTQY
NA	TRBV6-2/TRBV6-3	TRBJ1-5	ASSYFRRADQPQH
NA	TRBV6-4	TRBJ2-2	ASSGTNTGELF
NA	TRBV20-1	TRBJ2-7	SARTSYNEQY
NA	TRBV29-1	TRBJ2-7	SVEDFGTREQY
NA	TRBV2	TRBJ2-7	ASQRNSYEQY
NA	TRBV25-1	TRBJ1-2	ASFSDLFYGYT
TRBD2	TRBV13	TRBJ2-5	ASSSPETSGQETQY
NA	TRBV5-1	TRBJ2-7	ASSLAFGQGGTYEQY